What follows are 18 T cell receptor beta chains derived from one specimen sequenced in a study of T cells after yellow fever vaccination. TCRdb used MiXCR to reprocess the 5' RACE reads, holding one entry per CDR3 protein. The sample has roughly 65,000 distinct CDR3 sequences; 5.5% to 7.5% are singletons. The sequenced sample was CD4+ T cells sorted from PBMCs, obtained more than 14 days after the first yellow fever vaccination. The receptors were gathered from a young man who received the YFV17D yellow fever vaccine.

This clonotype was picked up many times. The V call is TRBV12-3 or TRBV12-4, the J call TRBJ1-2; D is perhaps TRBD1 (5 bases). This CDR3 has 13 amino acids. The V end was cut by 3 bases, the J end by 5 bases, with 10 bases between. This chain's CDR3 is CASSFPGAYGYTF. The CDR3, as DNA: TGTGCCAGCAGTTTCCCCGGGGCGTATGGCTACACCTTC.

This clonotype was recorded at least ten times. The chain recombines TRBV7-2 with TRBJ2-5, with 8 bases fitting TRBD1. CDR3 length equals 14 residues. The V and J ends lost 5 bases and 7 bases, in that order; junction bases with no gene match: 9. CDR1 is SGHTA and CDR2 is FQGNSA in the germline V gene. CDR3 DNA sequence: TGTGCCAGCAGCCCTCGGACTGACAGGGGGACCCAGTACTTC. Encoded protein: CASSPRTDRGTQYF.

This clonotype has at least ten counts. The V call is TRBV20-1, the J call TRBJ1-5; 9 bases fit TRBD1. Trimming removed 3 bases from V and 5 bases from J; junction bases left unmatched: 5. This CDR3 spans 14 amino acids. Germline V lookup: CDR1 DFQATT, CDR2 SNEGSKA (reference sequence). CDR3 amino acids: CSASRTGDHQPQHF. In DNA, the CDR3 is TGCAGTGCTAGCCGGACAGGGGATCATCAGCCCCAGCATTTT.

The sample holds many counts of this clonotype. The V and J genes are TRBV7-9 and TRBJ2-5; 10 nucleotides align to TRBD1. CDR1 SEHNR and CDR2 FQNEAQ come from the germline V gene (reference sequence). The CDR3 loop spans 15 amino acids. The V gene end was trimmed by 3 bases and the J gene end by 5 bases; junction bases not matched to a gene: 6. CDR3 residues: CASSLQTGGGETQYF. CDR3 bases: TGTGCCAGCAGCTTGCAGACAGGGGGCGGTGAGACCCAGTACTTC.

In this sample, this clonotype turned up many times. CDR3 DNA sequence: TGTGCCAGCAGTGAATGGGGGCTAGCTGGAAACACCATATATTTT. This encodes CASSEWGLAGNTIYF. The chain carries TRBV25-1 and TRBJ1-3; D may be TRBD1 (6 bases). V dropped 1 base and J dropped 2 bases, with 9 bases sitting between them. This CDR3 has 15 amino acids. CDR1 and CDR2 from the germline V gene are MGHDK and SYGVNS. Drawing the rest from reference TRBV25-1 and TRBJ1-3, the complete variable domain is EADIYQTPRYLVIGTGKKITLECSQTMGHDKMYWYQQDPGMELHLIHYSYGVNSTEKGDLSSESTVSRIRTEHFPLTLESARPSHTSQYLCASSEWGLAGNTIYFGEGSWLTVV.

This clonotype appeared many times. The rearrangement joins TRBV11-2 to TRBJ1-2; D is unclear. The V gene's germline CDR1 is SGHAT and CDR2 FQNNGV. The CDR3 is 13 residues long. V lost 1 base and J 7 bases, leaving 10 bases between the germline ends. The CDR3 nucleotides are TGTGCCAGCAGCTTAGCCGTAGGAAGTGGCTACACCTTC. Its protein product is CASSLAVGSGYTF.

This clonotype was counted many times. This sequence joins TRBV9 and TRBJ1-1, with D possibly TRBD1 on 6 matching bases. CDR1 and CDR2 (germline): SGDLS, YYNGEE. There are 15 residues in the CDR3. Between the trimmed V and J ends, which lost 0 bases and 1 base, there was a span of 10 bases. Written as DNA, the CDR3 is TGTGCCAGCAGCGTAGGGGGACACCCGAACACTGAAGCTTTCTTT. It yields the protein CASSVGGHPNTEAFF.

This clonotype was counted at least ten times. CDR3 amino acids: CASSFRNTGELFF. The CDR3 coding sequence is TGTGCCAGCAGTTTCCGGAACACCGGGGAGCTGTTTTTT. The V gene is TRBV12-3 or TRBV12-4, the J gene TRBJ2-2, with D hard to call. The V and J ends lost 3 bases and 1 base respectively, with 3 bases between them. CDR3 length: 13 amino acids.

This clonotype was found many times. This chain links TRBV11-2 with TRBJ2-1; 8 bases fit TRBD2. The ends lost 0 bases at V and 4 bases at J; junction bases unmatched: 5. This CDR3 region has 16 residues. Looked up from germline, CDR1 is SGHAT and CDR2 is FQNNGV. CDR3: CASSLDLRGGYNEQFF. The CDR3 DNA follows: TGTGCCAGCAGCTTAGATTTACGCGGGGGGTACAATGAGCAGTTCTTC.

This clonotype appeared many times. This rearrangement joins TRBV29-1 to TRBJ2-1; weak D call: TRBD1 (5 bases). The CDR3 is 13 residues long. The V end was cut by 4 bases, the J end by 3 bases, with 10 bases between. Germline V gene data show CDR1 as SQVTM and CDR2 as ANQGSEA. The CDR3 reads CSVAQGFYNEQFF. The CDR3 DNA reads as TGCAGCGTTGCTCAGGGATTCTACAATGAGCAGTTCTTC.

This clonotype has a count of ten or more. The gene calls are TRBV18 and TRBJ2-1; the match to TRBD2 covers 10 bases. With V trimmed by 2 bases and J by 7 bases, 8 bases remained unmatched. The CDR3 is 16 residues long. Germline lookup yields CDR1 KGHSH and CDR2 LQKENI. CDR3: CASSPSLAGGKNEQFF. CDR3 sequence (DNA): TGTGCCAGCTCACCATCCTTAGCGGGGGGTAAGAATGAGCAGTTCTTC.

This clonotype was observed at least ten times. The chain couples TRBV4-2 to TRBJ2-3, with 10 bases lining up with TRBD1. Germline CDR1 LGHNA, CDR2 YNFKEQ. CDR3 length: 16 amino acids. With V trimmed by 4 bases and J by 4 bases, 8 bases remained unmatched. In DNA form, the CDR3 reads TGTGCCAGCAGCCGGCAGGGGGACAGGGGCGCAGATACGCAGTATTTT. Protein: CASSRQGDRGADTQYF.

This clonotype has ten or more counts. The chain links TRBV12-3 or TRBV12-4 to TRBJ1-3, with D possibly being TRBD1 (5 bases). V gave up 3 bases and J gave up 4 bases, with 13 bases separating them. The CDR3 loop spans 15 amino acids. The CDR3 nucleotides are TGTGCCAGCAGTTTGGGGGAGCTCCAAGGAAACACCATATATTTT. Translating it yields CASSLGELQGNTIYF.

The table lists this clonotype with many counts. The rearrangement joins TRBV7-9 to TRBJ2-5; 7 positions agree with TRBD1. The CDR3 sequence is 15 residues long. Germline lookup yields CDR1 SEHNR and CDR2 FQNEAQ (reference sequence). J was trimmed by 2 bases and V by 5 bases; bases with no gene match: 8. The CDR3 nucleotides are TGTGCCAGCAGCCTTAAACGGGGACAGCAAGAGACCCAGTACTTC. Protein product: CASSLKRGQQETQYF.

This clonotype has a count of ten or more. The chain couples TRBV29-1 to TRBJ1-1; tentative D call: TRBD1 (5 bases). The V end was cut by 7 bases, the J end by 1 base, with 13 bases between. Looked up from germline, CDR1 is SQVTM and CDR2 is ANQGSEA. This CDR3 has 13 amino acids. The CDR3 bases are TGCAGCGCTCGGACACTTACGAACACTGAAGCTTTCTTT. Encoded protein: CSARTLTNTEAFF.

This clonotype was observed many times. This sequence joins TRBV9 and TRBJ2-5; maybe TRBD1 (6 bases). Germline CDR1 is SGDLS and CDR2 is YYNGEE. V gave up 0 bases and J gave up 4 bases, with 7 bases separating them. CDR3 length: 13 amino acids. The chain's CDR3 is CASSVVGGETQYF. The CDR3 nucleotides are TGTGCCAGCAGCGTAGTAGGGGGAGAGACCCAGTACTTC.

The rearrangement uses TRBV12-3 or TRBV12-4 and TRBJ2-3; 8 nucleotides match TRBD1. Trimming took 10 bases from V and 7 from J; bases not matched to a gene: 22. The CDR3 consists of 17 residues. CDR3 nucleotides: TGTGCCATCAGCCCCGCGCTAAACTGCCAGGGGGCTAATACGCAGTATTTT. Translation: CAISPALNCQGANTQYF.

At least ten counts were recorded for this clonotype. The gene calls are TRBV7-8 and TRBJ1-1, with D perhaps matching TRBD1 (6 bases). V was trimmed by 0 bases and J by 0 bases, leaving 11 bases between them. CDR3 length: 16 amino acids. Germline CDR1 and CDR2: SGHVS and FQNEAQ. CDR3 amino acids: CASSLANRALNTEAFF. CDR3 in DNA: TGTGCCAGCAGCTTAGCGAACAGGGCTCTGAACACTGAAGCTTTCTTT.